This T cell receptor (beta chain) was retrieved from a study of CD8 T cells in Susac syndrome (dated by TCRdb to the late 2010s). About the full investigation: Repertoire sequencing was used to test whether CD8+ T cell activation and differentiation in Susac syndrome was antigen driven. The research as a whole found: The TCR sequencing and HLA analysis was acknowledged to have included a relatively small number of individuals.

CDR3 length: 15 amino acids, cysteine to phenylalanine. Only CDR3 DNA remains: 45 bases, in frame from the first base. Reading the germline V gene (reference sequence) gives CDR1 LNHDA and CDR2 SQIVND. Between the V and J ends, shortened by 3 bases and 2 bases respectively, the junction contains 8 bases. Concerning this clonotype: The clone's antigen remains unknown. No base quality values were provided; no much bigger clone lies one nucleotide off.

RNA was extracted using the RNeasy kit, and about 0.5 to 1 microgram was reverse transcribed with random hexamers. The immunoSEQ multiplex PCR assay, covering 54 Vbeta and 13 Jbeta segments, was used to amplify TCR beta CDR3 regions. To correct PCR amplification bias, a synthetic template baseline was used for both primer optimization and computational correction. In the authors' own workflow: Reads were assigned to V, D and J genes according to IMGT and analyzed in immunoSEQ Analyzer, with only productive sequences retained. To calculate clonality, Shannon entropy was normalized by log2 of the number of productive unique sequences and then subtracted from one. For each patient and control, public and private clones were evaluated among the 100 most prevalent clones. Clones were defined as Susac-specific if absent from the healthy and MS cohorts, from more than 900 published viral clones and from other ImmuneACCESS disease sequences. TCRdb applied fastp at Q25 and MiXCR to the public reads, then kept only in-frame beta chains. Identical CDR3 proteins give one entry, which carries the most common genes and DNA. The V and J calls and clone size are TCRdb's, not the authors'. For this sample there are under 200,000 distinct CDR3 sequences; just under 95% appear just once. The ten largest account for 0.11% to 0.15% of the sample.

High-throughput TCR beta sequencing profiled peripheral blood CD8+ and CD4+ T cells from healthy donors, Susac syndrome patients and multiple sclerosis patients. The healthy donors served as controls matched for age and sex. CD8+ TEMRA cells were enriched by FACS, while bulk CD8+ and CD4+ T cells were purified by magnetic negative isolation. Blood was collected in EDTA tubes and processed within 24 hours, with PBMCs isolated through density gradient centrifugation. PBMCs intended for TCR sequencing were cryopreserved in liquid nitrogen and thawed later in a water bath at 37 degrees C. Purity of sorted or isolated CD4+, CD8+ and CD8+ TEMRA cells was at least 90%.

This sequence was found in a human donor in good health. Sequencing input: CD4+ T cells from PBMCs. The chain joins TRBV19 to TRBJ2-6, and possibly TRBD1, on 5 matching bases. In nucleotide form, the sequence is TGTGCCAGTAGTATCAGGGCGGCTGGGGCCAACGTCCTGACTTTC. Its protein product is CASSIRAAGANVLTF.